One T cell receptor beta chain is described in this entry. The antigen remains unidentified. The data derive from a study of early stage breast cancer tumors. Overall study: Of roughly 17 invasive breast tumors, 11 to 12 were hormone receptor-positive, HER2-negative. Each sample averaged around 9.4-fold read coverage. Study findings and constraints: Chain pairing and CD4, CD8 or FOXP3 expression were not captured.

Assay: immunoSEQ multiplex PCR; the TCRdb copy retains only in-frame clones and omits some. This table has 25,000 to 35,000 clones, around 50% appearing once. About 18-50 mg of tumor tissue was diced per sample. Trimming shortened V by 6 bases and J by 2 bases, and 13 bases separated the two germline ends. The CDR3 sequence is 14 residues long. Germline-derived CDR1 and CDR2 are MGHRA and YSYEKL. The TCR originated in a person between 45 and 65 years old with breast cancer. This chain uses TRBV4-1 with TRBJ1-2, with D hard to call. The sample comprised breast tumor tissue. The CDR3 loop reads CASRQTFRNYGYTF. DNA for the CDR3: TGCGCCAGCAGGCAGACGTTCAGGAACTATGGCTACACCTTC.